These 10 T cell receptor beta chains originate from one sample sequenced in a study of beta chain features in type 1 diabetes. Sequenced material consisted of expressed TCRB transcripts (all of the isolated RNA was reverse transcribed). The assay was immunoSEQ multiplex PCR, and TCRdb's table has in-frame clones only and misses some. The sample includes about 900,000 clones, roughly 17% of them seen just once. Sequenced material: naive CD4+ T cells from blood. All receptors derive from a woman aged 18-29 years in good health.

This clone was detected a few times. The chain employs TRBV6-5 and TRBJ2-7; 8 nucleotides agree with TRBD1. The J segment lost 6 bases and the V segment lost 4 bases, leaving 5 bases of the junction unmatched. Germline values: CDR1 MNHEY, CDR2 SVGAGI. The CDR3 is made up of 13 amino acids. In DNA, the CDR3 is TGTGCCAGCAGTTCCGACAGGGGTGGCGAGCAGTACTTC. Amino acids: CASSSDRGGEQYF.

This clone came up a few times. The junction departs from germline at one end; a sequencing error may be responsible. The V and J genes are TRBV7-9 and TRBJ2-4, with TRBD1 identical over 7 bases. The germline CDR1 and CDR2 sequences are SEHNR and FQNEAQ (reference sequence). This CDR3 has 12 amino acids. CDR3 protein: CASSLAGQGEFF. The CDR3, as DNA: TGTGCCAGCAGCTTAGCAGGGCAGGGGGAGTTCTTC.

This clone was recorded a few times. This chain connects TRBV13 to TRBJ2-1; 14 bases match TRBD2. Trimming took 4 bases from V and 2 from J; bases not matched to a gene: 7. Germline V gene sequence: CDR1 PRHDT, CDR2 FYEKMQ (reference sequence). CDR3 length: 18 amino acids. CDR3 region: CASSSGTSGRETYNEQFF. DNA for the CDR3: TGTGCCAGCAGCTCCGGGACTAGCGGGAGAGAGACCTACAATGAGCAGTTCTTC. The full variable domain, completed using reference TRBV13 and TRBJ2-1, is AAGVIQSPRHLIKEKRETATLKCYPIPRHDTVYWYQQGPGQDPQFLISFYEKMQSDKGSIPDRFSAQQFSDYHSELNMSSLELGDSALYFCASSSGTSGRETYNEQFFGPGTRLTVL.

A few counts support this clone. CDR3 residues: CASSPRRSSGANVLTF. The CDR3 coding sequence is TGTGCCAGCAGCCCACGGAGGAGCTCTGGGGCCAACGTCCTGACTTTC. This chain uses TRBV7-3 with TRBJ2-6; D perhaps matches TRBD2 (5 bases). Germline V gene lookup returns CDR1 SGHTA and CDR2 FQGTGA. V lost 5 bases and J 0 bases, leaving 11 bases between the germline ends. This CDR3 is built from 16 residues.

This clone was detected a few times. The chain employs TRBV11-1 and TRBJ1-3, with 7 bases aligning to TRBD1. From germline, CDR1 is SGHAT and CDR2 FQDESV (reference sequence). V shed 5 bases, J shed 4 bases, and the junction held 5 bases outside the gene matches. The CDR3 loop spans 14 amino acids. The CDR3 nucleotides read TGTGCCAGCAGCCTCGGGACAGAAGGAAACACCATATATTTT. This sequence encodes CASSLGTEGNTIYF.

The chain combines TRBV15 with TRBJ2-1; D is possibly TRBD1 or TRBD2 (5 bases each). Per the germline V gene, CDR1 is LNHNV and CDR2 is YYDKDF (reference sequence). Trimming removed 4 bases at V and 3 bases at J, with 16 bases between. The CDR3 runs to 16 residues. CDR3: CATSKAGLRGYNEQFF. The DNA of the CDR3 is TGTGCCACCAGCAAAGCCGGACTGAGGGGCTACAATGAGCAGTTCTTC.

The J gene is TRBJ2-5, the V gene TRBV27; possibly TRBD1 for D (6 bases). The V gene's germline CDR1 is MNHEY and CDR2 SMNVEV (reference sequence). The V and J ends lost 5 bases and 3 bases respectively, with 19 bases between them. CDR3 size: 16 residues. The CDR3 nucleotides are TGTGCCAGCAGTCATTTAGGGGGAGACGTGAAAGAGACCCAGTACTTC. Its protein is CASSHLGGDVKETQYF.

In this sample, this clone turned up a few times. This rearrangement joins TRBV27 to TRBJ1-1; D is ambiguous. The CDR3 covers 14 residues. The germline V gene has CDR1 MNHEY and CDR2 SMNVEV (reference sequence). Trimming cost V 5 bases and J 3 bases, with 13 bases left between them. CDR3 DNA sequence: TGTGCCAGCAGTGTTCACGGAGGATACACTGAAGCTTTCTTT. Residues: CASSVHGGYTEAFF.

V gene TRBV10-2 combines with J gene TRBJ1-1; D gene unclear. The CDR3 runs to 16 residues. V was clipped by 3 bases and J by 3 bases, with 17 bases between them. Germline V lookup: CDR1 WSHSY, CDR2 SAAADI. The CDR3 protein is CASSDLLRSGDTEAFF. The CDR3, as DNA: TGCGCCAGCAGTGATCTCCTAAGAAGTGGGGACACTGAAGCTTTCTTT.

V is TRBV2 and J is TRBJ2-2, with 11 bases lining up with TRBD1. V was pared by 9 bases and J by 4 bases, with 7 bases of the junction left unmatched. The CDR3 has 15 amino acids. Per germline, CDR1 SNHLY and CDR2 FYNNEI. The CDR3 region is CARGQGTGGTGELFF. The DNA for the CDR3 is TGTGCCAGGGGACAAGGGACAGGGGGCACCGGGGAGCTGTTTTTT. The whole variable domain, remainder taken from reference TRBV2 and TRBJ2-2, is EPEVTQTPSHQVTQMGQEVILRCVPISNHLYFYWYRQILGQKVEFLVSFYNNEISEKSEIFDDQFSVERPDGSNFTLKIRSTKLEDSAMYFCARGQGTGGTGELFFGEGSRLTVL.